A selection of T cell receptor beta chains follows, all from one sample in a study of shared clonotypes between healthy human individuals. The data were produced by immunoSEQ multiplex PCR, yet TCRdb's version contains in-frame clones alone and is incomplete. The sample lists 800,000 to 1,200,000 clones; about four fifths were seen once. Specimen: memory CD4+ T cells from PBMCs. The receptors derive from a man aged 18 to 29 in good health. Some clones in this sample may be carry-over from other donors' samples. Both conserved end residues are part of each CDR3. The D gene is left open where the match is weak. Not every row has a clone size; where given, it reads once, few, many or a size class.

TRBV11-2	once	-	TRBJ2-1	TGTGCCAGCAGCTTAGGAAGGGGTAATGAGCAGTTCTTC	CASSLGRGNEQFF
TRBV6-5	-	-	TRBJ2-5	TGTGCCAGCAGTTCACTACAACCGGGGAGAGAGACCCAGTACTTC	CASSSLQPGRETQYF
TRBV5-1	-	TRBD1	TRBJ2-1	TGCGCCAGCAGCATTGGACAGGGCGACCTATCAGAGCAGTTCTTC	CASSIGQGDLSEQFF
TRBV7-8	-	-	TRBJ1-1	TGTGCCAGCAGCACCGACAGAGAGACTGAAGCTTTCTTT	CASSTDRETEAFF
TRBV7-9	-	TRBD2	TRBJ2-3	TGTGCCAGCAGCCGAACTAGCGGGACCCGGGTCACAGATACGCAGTATTTT	CASSRTSGTRVTDTQYF
TRBV5-4	-	-	TRBJ1-1	TGTGCCAGCAGCTTGGCCGCCAGGGTGAACACTGAAGCTTTCTTT	CASSLAARVNTEAFF
TRBV9	-	TRBD2	TRBJ2-1	TGTGCCAGCAGCCCCTCCGGGCGGCGGGAGGGCCTCGAAGAGCAGTTCTTC	CASSPSGRREGLEEQFF
TRBV30	-	-	TRBJ2-7	TGTGCCTGGGGTGGGCACAACTACGAGCAGTACTTC	CAWGGHNYEQYF
TRBV5-4	-	TRBD1	TRBJ2-2	TGTGCCAGCAGCTCCGGGACAGGTCGGAACACCGGGGAGCTGTTTTTT	CASSSGTGRNTGELFF
TRBV29-1	-	-	TRBJ2-5	TGCAGCGTTGACTTCTTCCAAGAGACCCAGTACTTC	CSVDFFQETQYF
TRBV6-5	-	TRBD2	TRBJ2-7	TGTGCCAGCATCTCTAGCGGAGCCACCTACGAGCAGTACTTC	CASISSGATYEQYF
TRBV7-8	-	-	TRBJ1-2	TGTGCCAGCAGCTTAATCGGCAGGGACAACGGCTACACCTTC	CASSLIGRDNGYTF
TRBV14	-	-	TRBJ2-3	TGTGCCAGCAGCCAAGACCCCTCCACAGATACGCAGTATTTT	CASSQDPSTDTQYF
TRBV6-5	-	-	TRBJ1-2	TGTGCCAGCAGTTACTCCCAGGGGCCGTTTGGCTACACCTTC	CASSYSQGPFGYTF
TRBV30	-	-	TRBJ2-5	TGTGCCTGGAGTGGTCAAAAGACCCAGTACTTC	CAWSGQKTQYF
TRBV5-1	-	TRBD1	TRBJ2-7	TGCGCCAGCAGCCCTGACAGGGAGAGCTACGAGCAGTACTTC	CASSPDRESYEQYF
TRBV7-6	-	TRBD1	TRBJ1-5	TGTGCCAGCAGCGCCGGGGGACAGGGCCATCAGCCCCAGCATTTT	CASSAGGQGHQPQHF
TRBV7-2	few	TRBD2	TRBJ2-7	TGTGCCAGCAGCTTATCAGCGGGGTTCTACGAGCAGTACTTC	CASSLSAGFYEQYF
TRBV11-2	-	TRBD1	TRBJ1-1	TGTGCCAGCAGGTCTTTTCGGGGGACAGGGGAGGGGAACACTGAAGCTTTCTTT	CASRSFRGTGEGNTEAFF
TRBV6-5	-	-	TRBJ2-5	TGTGCCAGCAGTTCAACGGGAAATCAAGAGACCCAGTACTTC	CASSSTGNQETQYF
TRBV9	once	TRBD1	TRBJ1-3	TGTGCCAGCAGTGCGACAGGGTCTGGAAACACCATATATTTT	CASSATGSGNTIYF
TRBV2	-	-	TRBJ1-1	TGTGCCAGCAGTGATGAGGCGAACACTGAAGCTTTCTTT	CASSDEANTEAFF
TRBV28	-	-	TRBJ2-3	TGTGCCAGCATCTCTAGGCGGGATACGCAGTATTTT	CASISRRDTQYF
TRBV29-1	-	-	TRBJ2-3	TGCAGCGTTGGGTCGGGGTGGTCAGATACGCAGTATTTT	CSVGSGWSDTQYF
TRBV19	few	-	TRBJ1-3	TGTGCCAGTAGTAAATCTGGAAACACCATATATTTT	CASSKSGNTIYF
TRBV5-1	-	TRBD2	TRBJ2-1	TGCGCCAGCAGCCCGAGTTGGACTAGCGGGACTGGTGAGCAGTTCTTC	CASSPSWTSGTGEQFF
TRBV28	-	-	TRBJ2-7	TGTGCCAGCAGTTTTAGACCCTCCGAGCAGTACTTC	CASSFRPSEQYF
TRBV13	few	TRBD1	TRBJ1-1	TGTGCCAGCAGCCTAACCGGGACAGAGGATTTGGGAGCTTTCTTT	CASSLTGTEDLGAFF
TRBV19	many	TRBD1	TRBJ1-1	TGTGCCAGTTGGGACAGGATGAACACTGAAGCTTTCTTT	CASWDRMNTEAFF
TRBV13	-	TRBD2	TRBJ2-7	TGTGCCAGCAGCGAAGGTAGCGGGCGAAGATCCTACGAGCAGTACTTC	CASSEGSGRRSYEQYF
TRBV5-4	-	TRBD2	TRBJ2-7	TGTGCCAGCAGCCCCGGGACTAGTCCCTACGAGCAGTACTTC	CASSPGTSPYEQYF
TRBV18	-	TRBD1	TRBJ1-5	TGTGCCAGCTCACCGGAGCAGGGGGCTAGCAATCAGCCCCAGCATTTT	CASSPEQGASNQPQHF
TRBV29-1	-	-	TRBJ2-2	TGCAGCGTTGATGCTGGGGCGAACACCGGGGAGCTGTTTTTT	CSVDAGANTGELFF
TRBV7-8	-	-	TRBJ1-5	TGTGCCAGCAGCTTAGCCGCCGGCGGAACTAGCAATCAGCCCCAGCATTTT	CASSLAAGGTSNQPQHF
TRBV7-8	-	TRBD1	TRBJ1-3	TGTGCCAGCAGCGCGCCAAGACAGGGGATAACTGGAAACACCATATATTTT	CASSAPRQGITGNTIYF
TRBV5-1	-	-	TRBJ2-7	TGCGCCAGCAGCCAAGAAAGGGCAGGGGCGCTCTACGAGCAGTACTTC	CASSQERAGALYEQYF
TRBV7-2	-	-	TRBJ1-2	TGTGCCAGCAGCTTGACACGTTACTATGGCTACACCTTC	CASSLTRYYGYTF
TRBV28	-	-	TRBJ1-3	TGTGCCAGCAGTTTAAGCTTTTACTCTGGAAACACCATATATTTT	CASSLSFYSGNTIYF
TRBV10-3	-	-	TRBJ2-7	TGTGCCATCAGTGGGACACCTTACGAGCAGTACTTC	CAISGTPYEQYF
TRBV9	-	-	TRBJ2-1	TGTGCCAGCAGCGCAAGTTTCCTTGAGCAGTTCTTC	CASSASFLEQFF
TRBV11-3	-	-	TRBJ1-1	TGTGCCAGCAGCTTTACGGCAAACACTGAAGCTTTCTTT	CASSFTANTEAFF
TRBV14	once	TRBD1	TRBJ2-2	TGTGCCAGCAGCTCGCAGGGGGTCGGGGAGCTGTTTTTT	CASSSQGVGELFF
TRBV7-2	few	TRBD1	TRBJ1-1	TGTGCCAGCAGCGTACAGGGGACCACTGAAGCTTTCTTT	CASSVQGTTEAFF
TRBV4-2	few	TRBD2	TRBJ2-1	TGTGCCAGCAGCCAAGAAGGCGGAGCGGGAGGGCCGGCTGAGCAGTTCTTC	CASSQEGGAGGPAEQFF
TRBV5-1	few	-	TRBJ1-1	TGCGCCAGCAGCTTGGTAATTGGGGGCCTGGGAGGCACTGAAGCTTTCTTT	CASSLVIGGLGGTEAFF
TRBV18	-	-	TRBJ2-5	TGTGCCACCACGGGTCCGGTCGGGGAGACCCAGTACTTC	CATTGPVGETQYF
TRBV4-2	few	-	TRBJ1-3	TGTGCCAGCAGCCAGTCCCCCCGGGGGCCGGGGAGCTCCTCTGGAAACACCATATATTTT	CASSQSPRGPGSSSGNTIYF
TRBV4-2	-	TRBD1	TRBJ2-2	TGTGCCAGCAGCCGACGGACAGGCAACACCGGGGAGCTGTTTTTT	CASSRRTGNTGELFF
TRBV2	-	-	TRBJ1-2	TGTGCCAGCAACCCATCGACCGGCCCTGGCTATGGCTACACCTTC	CASNPSTGPGYGYTF
TRBV6-4	-	-	TRBJ2-1	TGTGCCAGCAGTAGGGGAGACGGGGCCAATGAGCAGTTCTTC	CASSRGDGANEQFF
TRBV28	-	TRBD2	TRBJ2-5	TGTGCCAGCTCGGAAGCGGGGCTACAAGAGACCCAGTACTTC	CASSEAGLQETQYF
TRBV14	-	-	TRBJ2-1	TGTGCCAGCAGCGTGCGGGTTTCTCTTTTCTCCTACAATGAGCAGTTCTTC	CASSVRVSLFSYNEQFF